The 15 T cell receptor beta chains below were found in one sample sequenced in a study of cytomegalovirus exposure and HLA in healthy donors (dated by TCRdb to about 2017). The library was obtained by the immunoSEQ multiplex PCR assay. TCRdb carries this immuneACCESS record with in-frame sequences only. Its versions omit some clonotypes, under half of them owing to an unresolved V gene in the studies checked, with the rest unexplained. Here the sample has 150,000 to 200,000 clones; roughly 82% occur a single time. The ten largest make up approximately 7% of the sample. The sample comprised PBMCs. These receptors were collected from a man aged 18-30 years in good health and CMV-seropositive.

The CDR3 sequence: CASKGRLAGADTQYF. The CDR3 region has the DNA TGTGCCAGCAAAGGAAGACTAGCGGGAGCAGATACGCAGTATTTT. The chain is built from TRBV25-1 and TRBJ2-3; TRBD2 aligns across 12 bases. Germline CDR1 is MGHDK and CDR2 is SYGVNS. This CDR3 has 15 residues. The junction had 6 bases not matched to a gene; V was cut back by 7 bases and J by 4 bases.

This clone was observed a few times. The chain uses TRBV14 and TRBJ1-1, with 7 bases fitting TRBD1. Unmatched junction bases numbered 4, after V lost 1 base and J lost 5 bases. The germline V gene encodes CDR1 SGHDN and CDR2 FVKESK. This CDR3 spans 14 amino acids. The CDR3 sequence is CASSQVTGRTEAFF. DNA of the CDR3: TGTGCCAGCAGCCAAGTGACAGGGCGGACTGAAGCTTTCTTT.

The chain has TRBV28 and TRBJ2-5; 12 bases map to TRBD1. The CDR3 length is 14 residues. CDR1 and CDR2 (germline): MDHEN, SYDVKM. V trimming: 5 bases; J trimming: 5 bases; junction bases outside the gene matches: 3. CDR3 in amino acids: CASSRDRGRETQYF. The CDR3 nucleotides are TGTGCCAGCAGTCGGGACAGGGGGCGGGAGACCCAGTACTTC. Full variable domain (missing parts from reference TRBV28 and TRBJ2-5): DVKVTQSSRYLVKRTGEKVFLECVQDMDHENMFWYRQDPGLGLRLIYFSYDVKMKEKGDIPEGYSVSREKKERFSLILESASTNQTSMYLCASSRDRGRETQYFGPGTRLLVL.

V usage is TRBV19 and J usage is TRBJ2-7; D perhaps matches TRBD2 (6 bases). The CDR3 is made up of 16 amino acids. Germline V gene sequence: CDR1 LNHDA, CDR2 SQIVND (reference sequence). V gave up 0 bases and J gave up 3 bases, with 15 bases separating them. CDR3 residues: CASSIDQTSRVYEQYF. The CDR3 DNA reads TGTGCCAGTAGTATAGATCAGACTAGTAGAGTCTACGAGCAGTACTTC. Drawing the rest from reference TRBV19 and TRBJ2-7, the complete variable domain is DGGITQSPKYLFRKEGQNVTLSCEQNLNHDAMYWYRQDPGQGLRLIYYSQIVNDFQKGDIAEGYSVSREKKESFPLTVTSAQKNPTAFYLCASSIDQTSRVYEQYFGPGTRLTVT.

The V call is TRBV5-1, the J call TRBJ2-7; possibly TRBD1 for D (6 bases). V lost 4 bases and J 2 bases, leaving 19 bases between the germline ends. CDR1 is SGHRS, CDR2 YFSETQ, per germline. The CDR3 length is 16 residues. Written as DNA, the CDR3 is TGCGCCAGCAGCCCATATAAAGGACAGTCGACCTACGAGCAGTACTTC. Translated, it gives CASSPYKGQSTYEQYF.

V gene TRBV7-2 combines with J gene TRBJ2-1; 9 bases map to TRBD1. The length of the CDR3 is 14 residues. Germline CDR1 is SGHTA and CDR2 is FQGNSA. V was pared by 5 bases and J by 5 bases, with 4 bases of the junction left unmatched. The CDR3 DNA follows: TGTGCCAGCAGCGCCGGGACAGGGAACAATGAGCAGTTCTTC. Translating it yields CASSAGTGNNEQFF.

The chain recombines TRBV30 with TRBJ2-7; TRBD1 matches at 9 bases. V shed 5 bases and J 6 bases; nucleotides not matched to a gene: 11. This CDR3 is 14 amino acids long. Looked up from germline, CDR1 is GTSNPN and CDR2 is SVGIG (reference sequence). CDR3 nucleotides: TGTGCCTGGCAAGGATCGGGACAGGGCGGCGAGCAGTACTTC. Protein sequence: CAWQGSGQGGEQYF.

The gene calls are TRBV9 and TRBJ2-5; D is unclear. The V end lost 3 bases, the J end lost 6 bases, and 15 bases lay between the germline ends. In germline, CDR1 is SGDLS, CDR2 YYNGEE. CDR3 length: 14 amino acids. The CDR3 sequence: CASSAGDSEKTQYF. CDR3 coding DNA: TGTGCCAGCAGCGCCGGAGACTCAGAGAAGACCCAGTACTTC.

This chain links TRBV4-2 with TRBJ2-1; TRBD2 might be the D (7 bases). From germline, CDR1 is LGHNA and CDR2 YNFKEQ. V lost 0 bases and J lost 6, with 15 bases in between. The CDR3 extends over 16 amino acids. For the CDR3, the DNA is TGTGCCAGCAGCCAAGAAGGGGGAGGGCCATCCAATGAGCAGTTCTTC. Its protein is CASSQEGGGPSNEQFF.

The J gene is TRBJ2-7, the V gene TRBV6-4, with D possibly TRBD2 on 5 matching bases. The germline V gene encodes CDR1 MRHNA and CDR2 SNTAGT. V lost 7 bases to trimming and J lost 0 bases, with 25 bases between them. The CDR3 is 18 amino acids. The CDR3 sequence: CASMGFVIGEGTSYEQYF. CDR3 DNA sequence: TGTGCCAGCATGGGGTTTGTGATAGGCGAGGGTACCTCCTACGAGCAGTACTTC.

This clone appeared once. The chain carries TRBV5-1 and TRBJ2-7; TRBD2 agrees at 7 bases. Germline CDR1 is SGHRS and CDR2 is YFSETQ. After removal of 4 bases from V and 3 bases from J, the junction contained 4 bases not matched to a gene. The CDR3 length is 13 residues. The CDR3 reads CASSTGGGYEQYF. CDR3 sequence (DNA): TGCGCCAGCAGCACTGGGGGGGGCTACGAGCAGTACTTC.

The rearrangement joins TRBV28 to TRBJ1-2; 8 bases are shared with TRBD1. CDR1 is MDHEN, CDR2 SYDVKM, per germline. J was trimmed by 6 bases and V by 2 bases; bases with no gene match: 11. The CDR3 contains 16 residues. The CDR3 here is CASSLPGQGGSHGYTF. CDR3 sequence (DNA): TGTGCCAGCAGTTTACCAGGACAGGGCGGGAGCCATGGCTACACCTTC.

This chain joins TRBV6-6 and TRBJ2-1, with TRBD2 matching over 7 bases. The germline CDR1 and CDR2 sequences are MNHNY and SVGAGI (reference sequence). The CDR3 sequence is 14 residues long. The J segment lost 2 bases and the V segment lost 4 bases, leaving 2 bases of the junction unmatched. CDR3 region: CASSFGLAYNEQFF. CDR3 bases: TGTGCCAGCAGTTTCGGACTAGCCTACAATGAGCAGTTCTTC.

The CDR3 reads CSVGTGHNEKLFF. As DNA, the CDR3 is TGCAGCGTCGGAACAGGGCACAATGAAAAACTGTTTTTT. This chain connects TRBV29-1 to TRBJ1-4; a weak D match, TRBD1 (6 bases). There are 13 residues in the CDR3. Germline V gene lookup returns CDR1 SQVTM and CDR2 ANQGSEA. V lost 6 bases and J lost 5, with 13 bases in between.

The chain carries TRBV4-2 and TRBJ2-7; 9 bases fit TRBD2. Germline V lookup: CDR1 LGHNA, CDR2 YNFKEQ. V lost 0 bases to trimming and J lost 0 bases; unmatched junction nucleotides: 3. The CDR3 runs 16 residues. In nucleotides, the CDR3 is TGTGCCAGCAGCCAAGAGGGTAGCGGGAGCTCCTACGAGCAGTACTTC. Its protein product is CASSQEGSGSSYEQYF.